This T cell receptor (beta chain) was found in a study of blood T cell repertoires in COVID-19 (dated by TCRdb to 2020 to 2021). Some background on the complete study: The collaborator samples originated in the United States, Italy and Spain and spanned the acute and convalescent phases of COVID-19. The material from the prospective study consisted of cDNA or gDNA derived from T cells, B-cell-depleted T cells, or PBMCs. Sample metadata almost always included a de-identified subject ID, COVID-19 status, age in years and sex. Where available, HLA class I and class II types were obtained from metadata supplied by the sample provider rather than from assay-based typing. Samples came from the ongoing ImmuneRACE study (first 160 participants) plus 1,254 subjects from 6 global collaborators. Subjects who had been exposed to COVID-19, were actively infected with it, or had recovered from it provided the deeply sampled blood TCRbeta repertoires that made up the dataset. A freely available public database, intended as a resource for researchers studying the immune response to SARS-CoV-2, is where the repertoires were released. Broad study findings and their caveats: How much clinical and demographic metadata was included differed by source and by participant, and the metadata was provided uncurated.

To note about this clone: The specificity of this receptor is unknown. It has no much larger one-base neighbor in the sample; base qualities were not kept.

TCRbeta CDR3 regions were amplified from genomic DNA by means of the immunoSEQ Assay, a bias-controlled multiplex PCR. Per the source publication's procedure: Within the assay, amplification of reference gene primers was used to estimate how many nucleated cells each sample contained. Sequence reads were collapsed and filtered to measure the absolute abundance of every unique TCRbeta CDR3 rearrangement. For each sample, productive Simpson clonality was calculated as the square root of Simpson's diversity index across productive rearrangements. The immuneACCESS repertoire file appears here via TCRdb, limited to in-frame rearrangements. These files lack a portion of the clones; in checked studies, under half of the deficit traces to unresolved V genes, and the cause of the others is not known. The V and J calls and clone size come from that table; D and trimming were worked out from the DNA. The sample profile shows about 74,000 clones; just over 90% of them were found once. Jointly, the top ten make up around 2.6% of the sample.

Germline trimming amounts to 2 bases on V and 2 bases on J, with 8 as the count of junction bases outside the gene matches. According to the germline V gene, CDR1 reads MNHEY and CDR2 reads SVGEGT. The CDR3, cysteine through valine, is 16 amino acids long. The kept DNA is CDR3 alone, 48 bases in frame from the first base. At one collaborating source in Seattle, patients were enrolled during active infection and were followed longitudinally through the course of disease. Whole blood was collected in K2EDTA tubes by collaborating institutions according to the institutions' own protocols. For TCRbeta analysis, collaborators shipped samples as frozen whole blood, isolated PBMCs, or DNA extracted from either of those sample types.

The sample comprised peripheral blood. The chain links TRBV6-2 or TRBV6-3 with TRBJ2-7; TRBD1 lines up with 8 middle nucleotides. This clonotype was sampled from a man between 45 and 60 years old with COVID-19, enrolled during active disease. CDR3 reads: CASSYKRTGRAYEQYV. The nucleotides are TGTGCCAGCAGTTACAAACGGACAGGGCGGGCCTACGAGCAGTACGTC.